This TCR beta chain is from a study of OX40 agonist ivuxolimab in advanced cancers. Background on the study: People in dose escalation had one of these cancers: hepatocellular carcinoma, melanoma, renal cell or head and neck cancer. The group had a mean age of 60 years, ranged from roughly 20 to 79, and was 80% to 85% male.

Clones were sequenced by immunoSEQ multiplex PCR, and TCRdb holds only the in-frame ones, with some missing. Of tens of thousands of clones in the sample, 70% to 90% were seen once. The clonotype originates from an adult with an advanced solid tumor such as melanoma, head and neck, liver or kidney cancer. The specimen was CD4+ or CD8+ T cells sorted from blood, collected in a trial of the OX40 agonist ivuxolimab.

The CDR3 spells CASSLVQSGANVLTF. The CDR3 nucleotides are TGCGCCAGCAGCTTGGTACAATCTGGGGCCAACGTCCTGACTTTC. The chain is built from TRBV5-1 and TRBJ2-6, with D uncertain. The CDR3 length is 15 residues. The V end lost 0 bases, the J end lost 1 base, and 5 bases lay between the germline ends. Germline CDR1 and CDR2: SGHRS and YFSETQ.